Below, 23 T cell receptor beta chains from the same sample are listed, as sequenced in a study of cytomegalovirus exposure and HLA in healthy donors. PCR amplification relied on 60 Vbeta primers (plus 13 Jbeta primers). The method was immunoSEQ multiplex PCR; TCRdb's version includes in-frame clones alone and lacks a portion of them. The sample consists of more than 150,000 clones, over 80% of them appearing once. The sequenced sample was PBMCs. These receptors were obtained from a girl between 10 and 17 years old in good health and CMV-seropositive.

The chain links TRBV18 to TRBJ2-7, with 12 bases matching TRBD2. The CDR3 totals 14 residues. The junction had 3 bases not matched to a gene; V was cut back by 5 bases and J by 4 bases. Germline loops: CDR1 KGHSH, CDR2 LQKENI. In DNA form, the CDR3 reads TGTGCCAGCTCAGCGACTAGCGGGAGATACGAGCAGTACTTC. Amino acid sequence: CASSATSGRYEQYF.

The J gene is TRBJ2-1, the V gene TRBV7-9; TRBD2 matches 10 bases. J was trimmed by 8 bases and V by 5 bases; bases with no gene match: 9. CDR1 SEHNR and CDR2 FQNEAQ come from the germline V gene (reference sequence). The CDR3 covers 15 residues. The CDR3 here is CASSRFQREGYEQFF. In DNA form, the CDR3 reads TGTGCCAGCAGCCGGTTCCAGCGGGAGGGCTATGAGCAGTTCTTC.

Remarks on this clone: The sample has other DNA sequences that encode this CDR3 too. The chain is built from TRBV6-1 and TRBJ1-1; D is ambiguous. Germline values: CDR1 MNHNS, CDR2 SASEGT. V dropped 4 bases and J dropped 7 bases, with 16 bases sitting between them. The length of the CDR3 is 14 residues. The CDR3 loop reads CASSGSAGFGEAFF. Written as DNA, the CDR3 is TGTGCCAGCAGTGGTAGTGCGGGCTTCGGTGAAGCTTTCTTT.

This rearrangement joins TRBV6-5 to TRBJ1-1; TRBD1 matches 7 bases. CDR3 length equals 15 residues. Germline loops: CDR1 MNHEY, CDR2 SVGAGI. The V segment lost 2 bases and the J segment 0 bases; nucleotides outside the gene matches: 3. The CDR3, as DNA: TGTGCCAGCAGTTACCAGGGGGTGATGAACACTGAAGCTTTCTTT. This translates into CASSYQGVMNTEAFF.

The rearrangement links TRBV4-2 to TRBJ2-5, with D perhaps TRBD2 (5 bases). Trimming took off 1 base at V and 4 bases at J, with 13 bases between the two ends. This CDR3 contains 15 residues. Per the germline V gene, CDR1 is LGHNA and CDR2 is YNFKEQ. The CDR3, as DNA: TGTGCCAGCAGCCAAGTGTCCGGGATTAGAGAGACCCAGTACTTC. Its translation is CASSQVSGIRETQYF.

This clone turned up a few times. The chain is built from TRBV27 and TRBJ2-7; D is perhaps TRBD2 (7 bases). CDR3 length: 14 amino acids. The V gene's germline CDR1 is MNHEY and CDR2 SMNVEV (reference sequence). V lost 3 bases and J lost 2, with 11 bases in between. CDR3: CASSLGGPAYEQYF. The CDR3 DNA sequence: TGTGCCAGCAGTTTGGGGGGGCCTGCCTACGAGCAGTACTTC.

The rearrangement uses TRBV9 and TRBJ2-2; 8 bases align to TRBD2. The CDR3 spans 16 residues. Germline trimming cut 0 bases from V and 1 base from J; bases unmatched to any gene: 2. Germline values: CDR1 SGDLS, CDR2 YYNGEE. CDR3 region: CASSVAGTRNTGELFF. The CDR3 DNA is TGTGCCAGCAGCGTAGCAGGGACTAGGAACACCGGGGAGCTGTTTTTT. Complete variable domain (other parts from reference TRBV9 and TRBJ2-2): DSGVTQTPKHLITATGQRVTLRCSPRSGDLSVYWYQQSLDQGLQFLIQYYNGEERAKGNILERFSAQQFPDLHSELNLSSLELGDSALYFCASSVAGTRNTGELFFGEGSRLTVL.

The gene calls are TRBV4-3 and TRBJ2-1; TRBD2 aligns across 13 bases. The CDR3 is 15 amino acids. Germline CDR1 reads LGHNA; CDR2 reads YSLEER. V trimming: 4 bases; J trimming: 8 bases; junction bases outside the gene matches: 5. The DNA of the CDR3 is TGCGCCAGCAGCCTTGGACTAGCGGGAGCCGATGAGCAGTTCTTC. Encoded protein: CASSLGLAGADEQFF.

This sequence joins TRBV7-2 and TRBJ1-1; 8 nucleotides agree with TRBD1. Trimming removed 5 bases from V and 4 bases from J; junction bases left unmatched: 6. The CDR3 contains 14 residues. Germline V lookup: CDR1 SGHTA, CDR2 FQGNSA. The CDR3 sequence is CASSQWTGSTEAFF. CDR3 nucleotide sequence: TGTGCCAGCAGCCAATGGACAGGGAGCACTGAAGCTTTCTTT.

This chain joins TRBV27 and TRBJ2-7; 10 bases align to TRBD1. Trimming removed 5 bases from V and 6 bases from J; junction bases left unmatched: 10. The CDR3 is 15 amino acids. CDR1 and CDR2 (germline): MNHEY, SMNVEV (reference sequence). The CDR3 DNA follows: TGTGCCAGCAGTCTAAGCGACAGGGGGCGGTCCGAGCAGTACTTC. Translated: CASSLSDRGRSEQYF.

The chain is built from TRBV27 and TRBJ2-2; D possibly corresponds to TRBD1 (5 bases). In germline, CDR1 is MNHEY, CDR2 SMNVEV (reference sequence). Trimming pared 6 bases from V and 6 bases from J, leaving 26 bases between. The CDR3 length is 18 residues. Here the CDR3 reads CASRRRFSPLTAAGELFF. CDR3 in DNA: TGTGCCAGCAGAAGACGATTCTCCCCATTGACAGCCGCCGGGGAGCTGTTTTTT.

This chain uses TRBV30 with TRBJ2-7; 10 nucleotides match TRBD2. The junction had 9 bases not matched to a gene; V was cut back by 4 bases and J by 6 bases. Germline V CDR1 and CDR2: GTSNPN, SVGIG (reference sequence). The CDR3 is made up of 14 amino acids. Written as DNA, the CDR3 is TGTGCCTGGACTAGCGGGAGTTCGCGTGGCGAGCAGTACTTC. It translates to CAWTSGSSRGEQYF.

V and J are TRBV11-2 and TRBJ2-3, with 15 positions matching TRBD2. Trimming took 4 bases from V and 5 from J; bases not matched to a gene: 4. This CDR3 region has 16 residues. The V gene's germline CDR1 is SGHAT and CDR2 FQNNGV. CDR3 loop: CASSWTSGRAGDTQYF. The DNA of the CDR3 is TGTGCCAGCAGCTGGACTAGCGGGAGGGCCGGAGATACGCAGTATTTT.

The CDR3 spells CASSLAGASYGYTF. In nucleotides, the CDR3 is TGTGCCAGCAGCTTAGCAGGGGCTTCCTATGGCTACACCTTC. The rearrangement uses TRBV7-6 and TRBJ1-2; TRBD1 might be the D (5 bases). Per germline, CDR1 SGHVS and CDR2 FNYEAQ. V dropped 0 bases and J dropped 4 bases, with 9 bases sitting between them. The CDR3 spans 14 residues.

The rearrangement links TRBV7-9 to TRBJ2-2; a weak D match, TRBD2 (5 bases). CDR1 is SEHNR, CDR2 FQNEAQ, per germline (reference sequence). The CDR3 consists of 14 residues. V was pared by 1 base and J by 6 bases, with 9 bases between. The CDR3 loop is CASSLVSSPGELFF. Here the CDR3 DNA reads TGTGCCAGCAGCTTAGTGTCTAGCCCCGGGGAGCTGTTTTTT.

V and J are TRBV6-5 and TRBJ2-7, with TRBD1 matching 7 bases. V was pared by 5 bases and J by 0 bases, with 7 bases of the junction left unmatched. The CDR3 is made up of 15 amino acids. Germline V lookup: CDR1 MNHEY, CDR2 SVGAGI. The CDR3 sequence: CASSRPTGSSYEQYF. In DNA, the CDR3 is TGTGCCAGCAGTCGCCCGACAGGGAGCTCCTACGAGCAGTACTTC.

The table lists this clone with a count of one. The chain uses TRBV7-8 and TRBJ2-3; D is unclear. V lost 2 bases and J 6 bases, leaving 15 bases between the germline ends. The germline CDR1 and CDR2 sequences are SGHVS and FQNEAQ. CDR3 length: 15 residues. The CDR3 protein is CASSLLTIQPDTQYF. CDR3 bases: TGTGCCAGCAGCTTACTTACTATCCAACCCGATACGCAGTATTTT.

J is TRBJ2-7 and V is TRBV27; 8 bases line up with TRBD2. The germline gives CDR1 MNHEY, CDR2 SMNVEV (reference sequence). Trimming removed 2 bases from V and 3 bases from J; junction bases left unmatched: 12. The CDR3 consists of 17 residues. The CDR3 DNA reads TGTGCCAGCAGTTTAAGGGTCGGGACTAGTCATGGCTACGAGCAGTACTTC. Its protein is CASSLRVGTSHGYEQYF.

This sequence joins TRBV27 and TRBJ2-1; maybe TRBD2 (5 bases). The germline V gene has CDR1 MNHEY and CDR2 SMNVEV (reference sequence). CDR3 length: 15 residues. Trimming removed 5 bases at V and 0 bases at J, with 11 bases between. The CDR3 coding sequence is TGTGCCAGCAGTACCATAGCGCCCTCCTACAATGAGCAGTTCTTC. Translation gives CASSTIAPSYNEQFF.

The chain uses TRBV7-2 and TRBJ2-7; D is unclear. The CDR3 is 16 residues long. Trimming removed 1 base at V and 0 bases at J, with 13 bases between. The germline V gene has CDR1 SGHTA and CDR2 FQGNSA. CDR3 region: CASSLGPSVSSYEQYF. In DNA, the CDR3 is TGTGCCAGCAGCTTAGGCCCTTCGGTAAGCTCCTACGAGCAGTACTTC.

The CDR3 DNA is TGTGCCAGCAGAGGAGCGGGAGCGGCGGGAGAGCAGTACTTC. This codes for CASRGAGAAGEQYF. The V and J genes are TRBV6-5 and TRBJ2-7; 8 bases agree with TRBD2. Looked up from germline, CDR1 is MNHEY and CDR2 is SVGAGI. CDR3 length: 14 amino acids. The J segment lost 7 bases and the V segment lost 6 bases, leaving 11 bases of the junction unmatched.

The V and J genes are TRBV4-1 and TRBJ2-7; 8 bases are shared with TRBD1. Looked up from germline, CDR1 is MGHRA and CDR2 is YSYEKL. The CDR3 is made up of 15 amino acids. With V trimmed by 3 bases and J by 1 base, 5 bases remained unmatched. The CDR3 nucleotides read TGCGCCAGCAGCCAGGACAGGGAACTTTCCTACGAGCAGTACTTC. Its protein product is CASSQDRELSYEQYF.

The chain recombines TRBV29-1 with TRBJ2-7; 11 bases are shared with TRBD2. This CDR3 spans 19 amino acids. V lost 4 bases, J lost 0 bases, and 17 bases stayed unmatched. CDR1 is SQVTM, CDR2 ANQGSEA, per germline. This CDR3 reads CSVGYGTAGTSGHSYEQYF. Written as DNA, the CDR3 is TGCAGCGTTGGGTATGGGACAGCTGGGACTAGCGGCCACTCCTACGAGCAGTACTTC.